Below are 18 T cell receptor beta chains sequenced from a single sample in a study of blood T cell repertoires in COVID-19. TCRdb keeps only in-frame clones here, not all; method: immunoSEQ multiplex PCR. The sample contains some 47,000 clones, about 85% of which appear only once. What was sequenced was peripheral blood. All receptors derive from a woman of 80 years or more in a cohort sampled during active or convalescent COVID-19.

V and J are TRBV10-3 and TRBJ2-3, with 8 positions matching TRBD2. Trimming took 6 bases from V and 6 from J; bases not matched to a gene: 8. The CDR3 is made up of 14 amino acids. CDR1 is ENHRY, CDR2 SYGVKD, per germline. Here the CDR3 reads CAIRPGGAGDTQYF. DNA for the CDR3: TGTGCCATCAGGCCGGGGGGGGCCGGGGATACGCAGTATTTT.

The chain recombines TRBV5-3 with TRBJ2-4, with 9 bases lining up with TRBD1. TRBV5-3 is identified as an open reading frame with a role that is uncertain. V was pared by 4 bases and J by 9 bases, with 29 bases of the junction left unmatched. The CDR3 has 21 residues. The CDR3 sequence is CARSPPPPGAGQGWIRPIQYF. CDR3 bases: TGTGCCAGAAGCCCACCTCCGCCCGGCGCGGGACAGGGTTGGATTCGACCCATTCAGTACTTC.

The chain couples TRBV9 to TRBJ1-4, with 8 nucleotides matching TRBD1. Unmatched junction bases numbered 6, after V lost 3 bases and J lost 8 bases. The CDR3 has 14 residues. Germline V gives CDR1 SGDLS, CDR2 YYNGEE. The CDR3 here is CASSADRVGEKLFF. For the CDR3, the DNA is TGTGCCAGCAGCGCGGACAGGGTCGGGGAAAAACTGTTTTTT.

The chain carries TRBV20-1 and TRBJ2-2; D is perhaps TRBD2 (5 bases). The CDR3 has 15 amino acids. Trimming removed 3 bases at V and 0 bases at J, with 11 bases between. The germline gives CDR1 DFQATT, CDR2 SNEGSKA (reference sequence). The CDR3 loop reads CSASSLATNTGELFF. The DNA of the CDR3 is TGCAGTGCTAGTAGTCTAGCTACGAACACCGGGGAGCTGTTTTTT.

This clone was seen a handful of times. V is TRBV10-3 and J is TRBJ1-1; a weak D match, TRBD1 (5 bases). Trimming shortened V by 6 bases and J by 0 bases, and 8 bases separated the two germline ends. This CDR3 is built from 13 residues. CDR1 ENHRY and CDR2 SYGVKD come from the germline V gene. The CDR3 spells CAISRVMNTEAFF. The DNA of the CDR3 is TGTGCCATCAGCAGGGTAATGAACACTGAAGCTTTCTTT.

This clone has a single count. The V gene is TRBV19, the J gene TRBJ1-1; D remains ambiguous. The length of the CDR3 is 14 residues. Germline V CDR1 and CDR2: LNHDA, SQIVND (reference sequence). The V end was cut by 4 bases, the J end by 0 bases, with 9 bases between. CDR3 residues: CASSTTGMNTEAFF. The CDR3 region has the DNA TGTGCCAGTAGTACGACCGGGATGAACACTGAAGCTTTCTTT.

The J gene is TRBJ1-2, the V gene TRBV7-2; TRBD1 matches 7 bases. The CDR3 spans 13 residues. The junction had 5 bases not matched to a gene; V was cut back by 1 base and J by 9 bases. The germline gives CDR1 SGHTA, CDR2 FQGNSA. The CDR3 DNA is TGTGCCAGCAGCTTAGGGAACAGGGGTAGCTACACCTTC. Protein: CASSLGNRGSYTF.

The chain combines TRBV7-2 with TRBJ2-1, with TRBD2 matching over 10 bases. The CDR3 is 16 amino acids. Losses at the gene ends were 4 bases for V and 6 bases for J; bases not matched to a gene: 9. Per germline, CDR1 SGHTA and CDR2 FQGNSA. The CDR3 region is CASSSPGLARLNEQFF. The CDR3 region has the DNA TGTGCCAGCAGCTCCCCGGGACTAGCGAGACTCAATGAGCAGTTCTTC.

This clone was seen only a few times. The chain couples TRBV28 to TRBJ2-7; TRBD1 matches 9 bases. The germline gives CDR1 MDHEN, CDR2 SYDVKM. This CDR3 is 16 amino acids long. Trimming took 5 bases from V and 4 from J; bases not matched to a gene: 12. In DNA, the CDR3 is TGTGCCAGCAGTCCCCATGCGGGACAGGGATCGTACGAGCAGTACTTC. It translates to CASSPHAGQGSYEQYF.

The V and J genes are TRBV10-1 and TRBJ2-3, with 7 bases fitting TRBD2. CDR1 WNHNN and CDR2 SYGVQD come from the germline V gene (reference sequence). The CDR3 covers 14 residues. V dropped 4 bases and J dropped 2; count of bases not matched to a gene: 3. The CDR3 protein is CASSVGGVTDTQYF. CDR3 DNA sequence: TGCGCCAGCAGTGTTGGGGGGGTCACAGATACGCAGTATTTT.

The V and J genes are TRBV4-2 and TRBJ1-4; D may be TRBD1 (5 bases). Looked up from germline, CDR1 is LGHNA and CDR2 is YNFKEQ. The germline V and J ends were trimmed by 0 bases and 7 bases, with 12 bases remaining between them. This CDR3 comprises 15 residues. The CDR3 is CASSQDRGMGEKLFF. In DNA, the CDR3 is TGTGCCAGCAGCCAAGATCGGGGGATGGGTGAAAAACTGTTTTTT.

V usage is TRBV5-5 and J usage is TRBJ2-1; no definite D call. Trimming removed 0 bases at V and 7 bases at J, with 5 bases between. The CDR3 loop spans 12 amino acids. Germline CDR1 reads SGHKS; CDR2 reads YYEKEE (reference sequence). The DNA of the CDR3 is TGTGCCAGCAGCTTGGGGGCTAATGAGCAGTTCTTC. Translation: CASSLGANEQFF. The whole variable domain, filled in from reference TRBV5-5 and TRBJ2-1, reads DAGVTQSPTHLIKTRGQQVTLRCSPISGHKSVSWYQQVLGQGPQFIFQYYEKEERGRGNFPDRFSARQFPNYSSELNVNALLLGDSALYLCASSLGANEQFFGPGTRLTVL.

The chain combines TRBV5-4 with TRBJ2-1; 11 nucleotides agree with TRBD2. Per germline, CDR1 SGHNT and CDR2 YYREEE (reference sequence). V was clipped by 7 bases and J by 2 bases; unmatched bases: 2. This CDR3 region has 14 residues. CDR3 region: CASRLAGPYNEQFF. CDR3 nucleotides: TGTGCCAGCCGACTAGCGGGGCCCTACAATGAGCAGTTCTTC.

The rearrangement joins TRBV2 to TRBJ2-7, with D possibly TRBD1 on 6 matching bases. This CDR3 region has 14 residues. Looked up from germline, CDR1 is SNHLY and CDR2 is FYNNEI. V lost 3 bases and J lost 2, with 11 bases in between. CDR3 sequence reads: CASSEQGPPYEQYF. The CDR3 DNA reads as TGTGCCAGCAGTGAGCAGGGGCCCCCCTACGAGCAGTACTTC.

V and J are TRBV7-2 and TRBJ2-3; possibly TRBD1 for D (6 bases). CDR3 length equals 14 residues. From germline, CDR1 is SGHTA and CDR2 FQGNSA. V lost 4 bases, J lost 4 bases, and 12 bases lay in between. CDR3 coding DNA: TGTGCCAGCAGCTCAGCAGCAGGGGCAGATACGCAGTATTTT. This translates into CASSSAAGADTQYF.

This chain uses TRBV6-5 with TRBJ1-1; maybe TRBD1 (6 bases). The CDR3 spans 14 residues. The V and J ends lost 1 base and 6 bases respectively, with 12 bases between them. CDR1 MNHEY and CDR2 SVGAGI come from the germline V gene. Here the CDR3 reads CASSYYTGRAEAFF. CDR3 DNA: TGTGCCAGCAGTTACTACACAGGGAGGGCTGAAGCTTTCTTT.

The chain is built from TRBV7-2 and TRBJ2-1, with 8 nucleotides matching TRBD2. Unmatched junction bases numbered 2, after V lost 7 bases and J lost 3 bases. CDR1 is SGHTA, CDR2 FQGNSA, per germline. This CDR3 comprises 13 residues. Here the CDR3 DNA reads TGTGCCAGCAATAGCGGGAACTACAATGAGCAGTTCTTC. It is translated as CASNSGNYNEQFF. Drawing the rest from reference TRBV7-2 and TRBJ2-1, the complete variable domain is GAGVSQSPSNKVTEKGKDVELRCDPISGHTALYWYRQSLGQGLEFLIYFQGNSAPDKSGLPSDRFSAERTGGSVSTLTIQRTQQEDSAVYLCASNSGNYNEQFFGPGTRLTVL.

J is TRBJ2-7 and V is TRBV30; 8 bases line up with TRBD2. This CDR3 spans 15 amino acids. V lost 0 bases to trimming and J lost 6 bases; unmatched junction nucleotides: 10. Per germline, CDR1 GTSNPN and CDR2 SVGIG (reference sequence). Here the CDR3 reads CAWSVEVAGSSEQYF. The CDR3 coding sequence is TGTGCCTGGAGTGTAGAAGTAGCGGGATCATCCGAGCAGTACTTC.